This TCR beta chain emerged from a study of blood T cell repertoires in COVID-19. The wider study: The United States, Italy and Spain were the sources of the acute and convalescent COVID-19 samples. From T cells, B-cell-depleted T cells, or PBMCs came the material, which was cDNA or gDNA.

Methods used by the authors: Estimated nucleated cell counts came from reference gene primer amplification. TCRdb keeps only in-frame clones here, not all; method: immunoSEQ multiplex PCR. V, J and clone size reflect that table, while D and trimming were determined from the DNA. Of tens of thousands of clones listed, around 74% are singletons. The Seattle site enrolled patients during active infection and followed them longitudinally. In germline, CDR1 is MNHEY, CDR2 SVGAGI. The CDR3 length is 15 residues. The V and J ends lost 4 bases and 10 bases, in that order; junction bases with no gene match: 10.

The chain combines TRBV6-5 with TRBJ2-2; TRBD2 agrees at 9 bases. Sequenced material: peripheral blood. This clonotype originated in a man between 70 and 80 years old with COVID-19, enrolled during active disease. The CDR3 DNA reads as TGTGCCAGCAGTTTGGGACTAGCTTCCCTTGCGGAGCTGTTTTTT. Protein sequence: CASSLGLASLAELFF.